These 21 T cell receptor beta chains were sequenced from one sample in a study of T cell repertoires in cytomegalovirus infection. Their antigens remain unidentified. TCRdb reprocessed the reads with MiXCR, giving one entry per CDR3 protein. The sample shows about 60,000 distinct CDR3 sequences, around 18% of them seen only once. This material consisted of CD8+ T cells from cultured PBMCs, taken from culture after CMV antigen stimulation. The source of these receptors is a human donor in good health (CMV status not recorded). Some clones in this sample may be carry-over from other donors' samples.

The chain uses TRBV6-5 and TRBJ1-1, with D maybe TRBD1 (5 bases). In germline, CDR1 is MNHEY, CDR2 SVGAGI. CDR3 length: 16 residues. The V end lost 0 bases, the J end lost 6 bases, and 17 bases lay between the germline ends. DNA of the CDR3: TGTGCCAGCAGTTACTCTGCAGACTACGAGGGGCCTGAAGCTTTCTTT. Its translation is CASSYSADYEGPEAFF.

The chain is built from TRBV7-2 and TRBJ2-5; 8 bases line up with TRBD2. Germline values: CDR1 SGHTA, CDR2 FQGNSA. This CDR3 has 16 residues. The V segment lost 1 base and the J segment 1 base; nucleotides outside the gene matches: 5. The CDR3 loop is CASSLEIAGLQETQYF. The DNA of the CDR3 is TGTGCCAGCAGCTTAGAGATAGCGGGGCTCCAAGAGACCCAGTACTTC.

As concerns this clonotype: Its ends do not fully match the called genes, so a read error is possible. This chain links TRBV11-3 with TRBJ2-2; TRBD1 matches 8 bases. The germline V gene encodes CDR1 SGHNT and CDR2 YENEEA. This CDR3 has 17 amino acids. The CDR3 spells CASSQGTGEANTGELFF. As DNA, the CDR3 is TGTGCCAGCAGCCAAGGGACAGGCGAGGCGAATACCGGGGAGCTGTTTTTT.

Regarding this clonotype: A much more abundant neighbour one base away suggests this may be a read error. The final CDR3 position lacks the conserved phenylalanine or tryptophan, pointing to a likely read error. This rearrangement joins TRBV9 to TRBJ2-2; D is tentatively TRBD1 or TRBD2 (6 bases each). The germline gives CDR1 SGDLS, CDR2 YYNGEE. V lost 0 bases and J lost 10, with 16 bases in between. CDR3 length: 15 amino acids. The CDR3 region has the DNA TGTGCCAGCAGCGTAGGAAGTGGGGGGCTCGCGGAGCTGTTTCTT. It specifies CASSVGSGGLAELFL.

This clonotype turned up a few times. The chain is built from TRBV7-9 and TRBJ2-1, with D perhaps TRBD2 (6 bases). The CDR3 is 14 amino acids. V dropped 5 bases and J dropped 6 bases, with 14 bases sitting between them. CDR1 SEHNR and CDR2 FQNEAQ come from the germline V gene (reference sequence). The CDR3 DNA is TGTGCCAGCAGCCCCCGGCTAGCGTTCAATGAGCAGTTCTTC. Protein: CASSPRLAFNEQFF.

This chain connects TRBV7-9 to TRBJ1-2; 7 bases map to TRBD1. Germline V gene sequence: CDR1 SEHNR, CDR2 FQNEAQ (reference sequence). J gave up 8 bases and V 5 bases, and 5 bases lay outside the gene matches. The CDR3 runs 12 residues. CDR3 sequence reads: CASSQRQGGYTF. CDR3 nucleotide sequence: TGTGCCAGCAGCCAACGACAGGGCGGCTACACCTTC.

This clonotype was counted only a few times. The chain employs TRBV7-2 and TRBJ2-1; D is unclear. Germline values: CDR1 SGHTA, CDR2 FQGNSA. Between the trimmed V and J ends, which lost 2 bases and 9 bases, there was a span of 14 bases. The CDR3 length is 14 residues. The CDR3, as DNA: TGTGCCAGCAGCTTAACGAGACTCCCTATTGAGCAGTTCTTC. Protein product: CASSLTRLPIEQFF. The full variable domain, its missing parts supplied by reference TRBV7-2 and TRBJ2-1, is GAGVSQSPSNKVTEKGKDVELRCDPISGHTALYWYRQSLGQGLEFLIYFQGNSAPDKSGLPSDRFSAERTGGSVSTLTIQRTQQEDSAVYLCASSLTRLPIEQFFGPGTRLTVL.

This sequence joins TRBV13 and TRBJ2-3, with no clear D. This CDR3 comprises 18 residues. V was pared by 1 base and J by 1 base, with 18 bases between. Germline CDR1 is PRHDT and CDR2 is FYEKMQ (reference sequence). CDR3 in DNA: TGTGCCAGCAGCTTAGCCCTCCGGGCCCCGTCCGGCACAGATACGCAGTATTTT. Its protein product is CASSLALRAPSGTDTQYF.

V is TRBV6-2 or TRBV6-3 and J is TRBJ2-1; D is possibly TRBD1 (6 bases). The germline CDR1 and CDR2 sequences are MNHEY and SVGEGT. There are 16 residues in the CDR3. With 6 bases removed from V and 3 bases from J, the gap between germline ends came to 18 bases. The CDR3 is CASSPLRGARYNEQFF. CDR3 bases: TGTGCCAGCAGCCCCCTCAGGGGAGCACGCTACAATGAGCAGTTCTTC.

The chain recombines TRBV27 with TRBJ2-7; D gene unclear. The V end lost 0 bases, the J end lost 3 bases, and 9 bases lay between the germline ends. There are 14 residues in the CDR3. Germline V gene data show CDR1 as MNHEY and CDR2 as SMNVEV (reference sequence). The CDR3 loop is CASSLSIQDYEQYF. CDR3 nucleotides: TGTGCCAGCAGTTTATCAATCCAGGACTACGAGCAGTACTTC.

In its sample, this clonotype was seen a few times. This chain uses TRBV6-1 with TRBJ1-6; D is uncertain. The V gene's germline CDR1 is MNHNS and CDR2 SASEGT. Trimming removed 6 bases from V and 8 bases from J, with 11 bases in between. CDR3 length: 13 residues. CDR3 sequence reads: CASSPAWDSPLHF. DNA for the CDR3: TGTGCCAGCAGCCCAGCCTGGGATTCACCCCTCCACTTT.

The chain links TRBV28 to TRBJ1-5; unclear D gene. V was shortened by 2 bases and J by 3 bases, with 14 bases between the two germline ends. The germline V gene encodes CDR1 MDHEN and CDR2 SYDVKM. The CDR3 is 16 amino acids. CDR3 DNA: TGTGCCAGCAGTTTAATCCGTGTCGGCCACAATCAGCCCCAGCATTTT. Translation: CASSLIRVGHNQPQHF. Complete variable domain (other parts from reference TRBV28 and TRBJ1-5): DVKVTQSSRYLVKRTGEKVFLECVQDMDHENMFWYRQDPGLGLRLIYFSYDVKMKEKGDIPEGYSVSREKKERFSLILESASTNQTSMYLCASSLIRVGHNQPQHFGDGTRLSIL.

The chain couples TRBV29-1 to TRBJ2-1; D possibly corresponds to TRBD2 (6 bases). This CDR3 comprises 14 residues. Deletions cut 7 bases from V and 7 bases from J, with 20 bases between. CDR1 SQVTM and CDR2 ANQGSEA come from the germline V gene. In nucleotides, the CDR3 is TGCAGCGGGACCCGGGGAGGTCGGGGGAATGAGCAGTTCTTC. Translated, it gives CSGTRGGRGNEQFF.

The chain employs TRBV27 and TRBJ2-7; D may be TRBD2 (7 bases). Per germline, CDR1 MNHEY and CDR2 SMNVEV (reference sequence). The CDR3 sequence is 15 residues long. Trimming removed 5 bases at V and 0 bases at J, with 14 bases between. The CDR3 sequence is CASSRGGEGSYEQYF. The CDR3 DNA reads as TGTGCCAGCAGTCGAGGGGGGGAAGGCTCCTACGAGCAGTACTTC.

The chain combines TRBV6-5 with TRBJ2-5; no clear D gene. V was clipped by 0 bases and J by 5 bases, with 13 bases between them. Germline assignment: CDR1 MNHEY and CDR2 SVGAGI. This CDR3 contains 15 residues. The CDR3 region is CASSYSILGTETQYF. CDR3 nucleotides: TGTGCCAGCAGTTACTCGATTCTGGGTACGGAGACCCAGTACTTC.

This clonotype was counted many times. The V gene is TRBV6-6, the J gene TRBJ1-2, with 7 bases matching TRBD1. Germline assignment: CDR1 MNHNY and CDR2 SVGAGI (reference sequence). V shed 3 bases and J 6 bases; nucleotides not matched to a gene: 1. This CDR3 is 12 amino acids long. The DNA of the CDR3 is TGTGCCAGCAGTTATGGACAGGATGGCTACACCTTC. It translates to CASSYGQDGYTF.

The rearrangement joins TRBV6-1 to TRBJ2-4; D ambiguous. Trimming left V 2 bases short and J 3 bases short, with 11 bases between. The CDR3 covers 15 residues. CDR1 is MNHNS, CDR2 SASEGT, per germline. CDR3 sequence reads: CASSERVFGKNIQYF. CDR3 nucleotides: TGTGCCAGCAGTGAAAGGGTATTTGGCAAAAACATTCAGTACTTC.

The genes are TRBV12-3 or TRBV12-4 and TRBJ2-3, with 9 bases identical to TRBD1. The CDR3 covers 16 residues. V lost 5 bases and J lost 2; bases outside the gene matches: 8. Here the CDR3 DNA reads TGTGCCAGCAGTCTGACAGGGGGTGTTACCACAGATACGCAGTATTTT. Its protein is CASSLTGGVTTDTQYF.

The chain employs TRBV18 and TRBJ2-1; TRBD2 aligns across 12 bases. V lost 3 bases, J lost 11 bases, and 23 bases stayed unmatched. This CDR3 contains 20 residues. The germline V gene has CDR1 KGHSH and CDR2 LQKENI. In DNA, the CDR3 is TGTGCCAGCTCACCCTACTGGAGGACTAGCGGGACGGGGGGTAGTATGAAGCAGTTCTTC. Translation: CASSPYWRTSGTGGSMKQFF.

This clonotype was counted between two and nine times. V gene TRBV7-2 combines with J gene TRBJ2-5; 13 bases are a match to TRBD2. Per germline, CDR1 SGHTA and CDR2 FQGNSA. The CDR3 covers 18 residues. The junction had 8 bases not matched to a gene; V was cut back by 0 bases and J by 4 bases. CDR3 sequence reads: CASSLATSGGSRGETQYF. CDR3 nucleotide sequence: TGTGCCAGCAGCTTAGCGACTAGCGGGGGGTCCCGGGGAGAGACCCAGTACTTC.

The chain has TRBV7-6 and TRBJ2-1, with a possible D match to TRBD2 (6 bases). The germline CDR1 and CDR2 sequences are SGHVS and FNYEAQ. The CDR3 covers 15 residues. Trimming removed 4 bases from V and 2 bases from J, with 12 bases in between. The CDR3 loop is CASSSSSGAYNEQFF. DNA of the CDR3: TGTGCCAGCAGCTCGTCTTCGGGGGCCTACAATGAGCAGTTCTTC.